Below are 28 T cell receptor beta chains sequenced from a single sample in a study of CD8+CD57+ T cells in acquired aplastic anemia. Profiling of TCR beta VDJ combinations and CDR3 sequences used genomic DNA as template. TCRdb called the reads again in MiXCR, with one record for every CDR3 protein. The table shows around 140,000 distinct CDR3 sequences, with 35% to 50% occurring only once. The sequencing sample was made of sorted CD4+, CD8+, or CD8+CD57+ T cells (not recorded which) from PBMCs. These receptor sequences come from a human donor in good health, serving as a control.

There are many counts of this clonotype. The CDR3 here is CAWRRTGNYGYTF. The CDR3 DNA sequence: TGTGCCTGGAGGCGGACAGGGAACTATGGCTACACCTTC. The chain is built from TRBV30 and TRBJ1-2; 8 nucleotides line up with TRBD1. The junction had 2 bases not matched to a gene; V was cut back by 3 bases and J by 2 bases. The CDR3 spans 13 residues. CDR1 GTSNPN and CDR2 SVGIG come from the germline V gene (reference sequence).

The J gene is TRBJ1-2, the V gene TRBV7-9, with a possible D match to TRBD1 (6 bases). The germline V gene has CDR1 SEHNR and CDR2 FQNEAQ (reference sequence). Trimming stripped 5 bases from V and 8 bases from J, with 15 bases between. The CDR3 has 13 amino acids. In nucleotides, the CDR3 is TGTGCCAGCAGCGCGGACAGTTGGGGCGGCTACACCTTC. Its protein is CASSADSWGGYTF.

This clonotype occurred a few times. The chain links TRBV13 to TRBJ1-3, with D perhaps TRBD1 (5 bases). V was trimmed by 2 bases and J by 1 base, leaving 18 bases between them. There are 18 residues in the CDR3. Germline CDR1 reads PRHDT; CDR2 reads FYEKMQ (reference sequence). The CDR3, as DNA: TGTGCCAGCAGCTTATGGGGACCACATGGGGGATCTGGAAACACCATATATTTT. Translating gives CASSLWGPHGGSGNTIYF.

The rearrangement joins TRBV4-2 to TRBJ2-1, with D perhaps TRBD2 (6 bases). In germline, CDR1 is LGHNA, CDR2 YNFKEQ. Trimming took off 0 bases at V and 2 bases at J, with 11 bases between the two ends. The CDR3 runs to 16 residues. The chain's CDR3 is CASSQDLAGTYNEQFF. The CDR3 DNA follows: TGTGCCAGCAGCCAAGATTTGGCGGGGACCTACAATGAGCAGTTCTTC.

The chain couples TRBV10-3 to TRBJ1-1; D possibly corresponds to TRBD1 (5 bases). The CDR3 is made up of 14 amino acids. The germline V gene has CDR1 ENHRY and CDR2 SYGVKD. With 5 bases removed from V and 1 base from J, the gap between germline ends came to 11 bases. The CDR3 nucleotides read TGTGCCATCAGTTCACCAACAGGGAACACTGAAGCTTTCTTT. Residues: CAISSPTGNTEAFF.

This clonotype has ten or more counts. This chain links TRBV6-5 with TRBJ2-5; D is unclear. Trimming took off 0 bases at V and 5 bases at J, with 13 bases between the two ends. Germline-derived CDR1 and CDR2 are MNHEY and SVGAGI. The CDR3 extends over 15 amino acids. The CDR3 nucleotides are TGTGCCAGCAGTTACTCACCAAACGGACGGGAGACCCAGTACTTC. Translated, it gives CASSYSPNGRETQYF.

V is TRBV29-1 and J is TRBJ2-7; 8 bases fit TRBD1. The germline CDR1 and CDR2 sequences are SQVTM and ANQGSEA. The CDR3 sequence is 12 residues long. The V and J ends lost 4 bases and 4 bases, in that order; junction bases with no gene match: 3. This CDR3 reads CSVGRQGYEQYF. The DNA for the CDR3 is TGCAGCGTTGGGAGACAGGGGTACGAGCAGTACTTC.

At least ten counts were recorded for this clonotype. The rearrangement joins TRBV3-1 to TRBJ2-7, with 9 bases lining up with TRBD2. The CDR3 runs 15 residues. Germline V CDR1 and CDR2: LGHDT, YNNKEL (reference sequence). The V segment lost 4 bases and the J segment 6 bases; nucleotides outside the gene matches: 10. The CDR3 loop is CASSRQSREGLEQYF. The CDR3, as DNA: TGTGCCAGCAGCCGTCAATCGCGGGAGGGACTCGAGCAGTACTTC.

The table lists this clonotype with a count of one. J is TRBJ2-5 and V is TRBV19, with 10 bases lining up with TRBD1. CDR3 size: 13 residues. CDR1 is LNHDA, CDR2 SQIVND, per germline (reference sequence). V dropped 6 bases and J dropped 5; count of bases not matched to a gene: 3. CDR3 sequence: CASRTGGGETQYF. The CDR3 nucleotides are TGTGCCAGTAGGACAGGGGGCGGCGAGACCCAGTACTTC.

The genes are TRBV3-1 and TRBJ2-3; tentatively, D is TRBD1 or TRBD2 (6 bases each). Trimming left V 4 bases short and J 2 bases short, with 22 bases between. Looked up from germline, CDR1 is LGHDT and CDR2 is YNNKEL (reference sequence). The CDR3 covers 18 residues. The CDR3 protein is CASSPRLGAGGDTDTQYF. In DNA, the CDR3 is TGTGCCAGCAGCCCTAGACTGGGGGCGGGCGGGGACACAGATACGCAGTATTTT.

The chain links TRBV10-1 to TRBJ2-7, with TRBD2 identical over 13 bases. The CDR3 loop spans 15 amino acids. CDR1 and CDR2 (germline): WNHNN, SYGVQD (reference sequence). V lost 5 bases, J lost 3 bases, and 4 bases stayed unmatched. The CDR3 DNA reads TGCGCCAGCAGTACTAGCGGGAGGGCCGACTACGAGCAGTACTTC. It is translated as CASSTSGRADYEQYF.

The CDR3 DNA reads TGTGCCAGCAGTTACAAGCAGGGGGGATCACCCCTCCACTTT. Encoded protein: CASSYKQGGSPLHF. The chain recombines TRBV7-9 with TRBJ1-6; 7 bases line up with TRBD1. Germline-derived CDR1 and CDR2 are SEHNR and FQNEAQ (reference sequence). The CDR3 is 14 amino acids. The J segment lost 10 bases and the V segment lost 6 bases, leaving 9 bases of the junction unmatched.

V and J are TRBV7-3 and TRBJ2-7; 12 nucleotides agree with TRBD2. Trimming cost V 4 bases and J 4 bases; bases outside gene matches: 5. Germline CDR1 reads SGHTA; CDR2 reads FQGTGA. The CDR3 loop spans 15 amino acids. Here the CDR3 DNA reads TGTGCCAGCAGCTCTAAGGGACTAGCGGGTTACGAGCAGTACTTC. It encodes CASSSKGLAGYEQYF.

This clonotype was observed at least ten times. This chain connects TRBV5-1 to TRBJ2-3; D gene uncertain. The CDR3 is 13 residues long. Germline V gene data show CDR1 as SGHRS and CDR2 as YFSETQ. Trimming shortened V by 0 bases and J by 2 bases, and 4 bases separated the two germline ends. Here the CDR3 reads CASSLGATDTQYF. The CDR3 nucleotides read TGCGCCAGCAGCTTGGGGGCCACAGATACGCAGTATTTT.

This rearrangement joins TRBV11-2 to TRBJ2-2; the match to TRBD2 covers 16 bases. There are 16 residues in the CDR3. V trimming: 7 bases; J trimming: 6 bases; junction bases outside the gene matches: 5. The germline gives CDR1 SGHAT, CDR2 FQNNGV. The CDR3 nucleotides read TGTGCCAGCACTCTGGGACTAGCGGGGGGGCCCGGGGAGCTGTTTTTT. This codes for CASTLGLAGGPGELFF.

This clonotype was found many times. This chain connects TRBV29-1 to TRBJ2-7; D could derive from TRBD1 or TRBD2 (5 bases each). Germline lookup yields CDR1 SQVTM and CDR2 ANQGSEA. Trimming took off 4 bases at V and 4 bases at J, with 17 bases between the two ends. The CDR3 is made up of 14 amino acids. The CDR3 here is CSVGPRAGAYEQYF. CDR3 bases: TGCAGCGTTGGACCCAGGGCCGGGGCGTACGAGCAGTACTTC.

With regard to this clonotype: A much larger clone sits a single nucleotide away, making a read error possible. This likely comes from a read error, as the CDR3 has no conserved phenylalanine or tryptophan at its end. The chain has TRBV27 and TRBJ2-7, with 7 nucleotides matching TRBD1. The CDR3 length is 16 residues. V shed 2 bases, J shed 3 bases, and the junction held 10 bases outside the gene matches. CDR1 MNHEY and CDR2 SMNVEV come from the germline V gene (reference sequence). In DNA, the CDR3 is TGTGCCAGCAGTTTAAGGCCCCGGGACAGTGGCTACGAGCAGTACTCC. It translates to CASSLRPRDSGYEQYS.

CDR3 protein: CASSPGIDPTLFTEAFF. In nucleotides, the CDR3 is TGCGCCAGCAGCCCTGGGATAGACCCCACTCTTTTCACTGAAGCTTTCTTT. The gene calls are TRBV5-1 and TRBJ1-1; D not resolved. CDR1 and CDR2 from the germline V gene are SGHRS and YFSETQ. V dropped 4 bases and J dropped 4 bases, with 23 bases sitting between them. This CDR3 has 17 amino acids.

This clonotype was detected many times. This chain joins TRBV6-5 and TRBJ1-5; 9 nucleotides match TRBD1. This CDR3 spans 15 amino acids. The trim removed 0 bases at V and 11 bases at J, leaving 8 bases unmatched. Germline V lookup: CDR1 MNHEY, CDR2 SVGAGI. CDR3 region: CASSYSRTGVGAQHF. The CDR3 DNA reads TGTGCCAGCAGTTACTCGCGGACAGGGGTAGGGGCCCAGCATTTT.

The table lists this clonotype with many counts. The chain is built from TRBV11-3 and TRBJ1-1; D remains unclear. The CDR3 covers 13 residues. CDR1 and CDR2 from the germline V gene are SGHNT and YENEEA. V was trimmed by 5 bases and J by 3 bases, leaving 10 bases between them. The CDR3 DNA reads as TGTGCCAGCAGCCCCTCCCGAGACACTGAAGCTTTCTTT. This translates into CASSPSRDTEAFF.

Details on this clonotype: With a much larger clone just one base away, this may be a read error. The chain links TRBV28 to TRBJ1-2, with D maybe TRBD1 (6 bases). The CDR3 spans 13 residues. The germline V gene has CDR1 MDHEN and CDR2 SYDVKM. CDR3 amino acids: CASTTTGSYSYTF. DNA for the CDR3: TGTGCCAGCACTACCACAGGGAGCTATAGCTACACCTTC.

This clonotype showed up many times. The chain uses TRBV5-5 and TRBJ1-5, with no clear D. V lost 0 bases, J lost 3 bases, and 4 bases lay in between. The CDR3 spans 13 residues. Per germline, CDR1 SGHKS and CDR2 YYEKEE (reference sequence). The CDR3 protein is CASSLGNNQPQHF. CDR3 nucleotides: TGTGCCAGCAGCTTGGGTAACAATCAGCCCCAGCATTTT.

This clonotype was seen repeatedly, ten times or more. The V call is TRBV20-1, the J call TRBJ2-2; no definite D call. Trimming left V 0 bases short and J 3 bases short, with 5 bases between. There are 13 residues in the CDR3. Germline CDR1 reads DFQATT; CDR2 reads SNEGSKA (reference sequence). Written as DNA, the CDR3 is TGCAGTGCTAGAGATCTCTACACCGGGGAGCTGTTTTTT. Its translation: CSARDLYTGELFF.

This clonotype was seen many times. DNA of the CDR3: TGTGCCAGCAGCTTAGGATCAGCGGGGCCCTACGAGCAGTACTTC. The encoded protein is CASSLGSAGPYEQYF. V usage is TRBV7-8 and J usage is TRBJ2-7; 7 positions agree with TRBD2. Germline V gene data show CDR1 as SGHVS and CDR2 as FQNEAQ. V lost 1 base and J lost 2; bases outside the gene matches: 5. The CDR3 is made up of 15 amino acids.

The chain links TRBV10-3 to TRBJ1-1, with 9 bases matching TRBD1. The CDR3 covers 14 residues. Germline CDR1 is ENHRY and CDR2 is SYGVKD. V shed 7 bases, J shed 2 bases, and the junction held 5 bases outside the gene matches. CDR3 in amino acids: CAITPGQGNTEAFF. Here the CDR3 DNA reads TGTGCCATCACCCCGGGACAGGGAAACACTGAAGCTTTCTTT.

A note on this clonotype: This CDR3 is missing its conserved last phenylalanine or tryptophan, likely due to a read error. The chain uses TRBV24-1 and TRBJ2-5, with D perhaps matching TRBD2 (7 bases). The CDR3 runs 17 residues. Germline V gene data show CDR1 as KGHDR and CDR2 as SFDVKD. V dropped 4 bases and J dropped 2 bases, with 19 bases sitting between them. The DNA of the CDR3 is TGTGCCACCAGTGACAGCAGGGGTGTGGGAGGGCAAGAGACCCAGTACGTC. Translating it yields CATSDSRGVGGQETQYV.

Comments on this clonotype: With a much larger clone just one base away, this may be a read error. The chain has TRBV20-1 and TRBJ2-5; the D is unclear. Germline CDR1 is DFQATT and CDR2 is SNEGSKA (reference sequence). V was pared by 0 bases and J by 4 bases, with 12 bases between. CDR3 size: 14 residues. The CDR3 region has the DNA TGCAGTGCTAGAGATTTTAGGATCCGAGAGACCCAGTACTTC. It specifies CSARDFRIRETQYF.

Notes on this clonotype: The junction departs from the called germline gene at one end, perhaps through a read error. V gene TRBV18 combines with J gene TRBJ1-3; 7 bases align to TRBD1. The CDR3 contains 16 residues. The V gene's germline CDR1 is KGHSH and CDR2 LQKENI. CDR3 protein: CASSPGTAASGNTICF. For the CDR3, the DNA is TGTGCCAGCTCACCCGGGACAGCAGCCTCTGGAAACACCATATGTTTT. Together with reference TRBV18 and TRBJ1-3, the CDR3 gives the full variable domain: NAGVMQNPRHLVRRRGQEARLRCSPMKGHSHVYWYRQLPEEGLKFMVYLQKENIIDESGMPKERFSAEFPKEGPSILRIQQVVRGDSAAYFCASSPGTAASGNTICFGEGSWLTVV.